Sequencing of this T cell receptor beta chain was carried out in a study of blood T cell repertoires in COVID-19. Study at large: The study drew acute and convalescent COVID-19 samples from the United States, Italy and Spain.

Authors' methods: Amplification with reference gene primers provided the estimates of nucleated cell counts. The repertoire was sequenced with immunoSEQ multiplex PCR; TCRdb's copy has only in-frame clones and lacks some. D and trimming come from the DNA, and the V and J calls and clone size come from that table. The sample lists tens of thousands of clones; 75% to 90% were seen once. The CDR3 is made up of 13 amino acids. Germline V gene sequence: CDR1 LNHDA, CDR2 SQIVND (reference sequence). Trimming stripped 4 bases from V and 6 bases from J, with 12 bases between. The clonotype comes from a man between 65 and 85 years old with acute or convalescent COVID-19. V usage is TRBV19 and J usage is TRBJ2-5, with D tentatively TRBD2 (6 bases). Source material: peripheral blood. In DNA, the CDR3 is TGTGCCAGTAGTAGTGACGGGGGACAGACCCAGTACTTC. Protein sequence: CASSSDGGQTQYF.